The clone carrying this T cell receptor (beta chain) was recorded at least ten times. The data were taken from a study of breast tumors, draining lymph nodes, adjacent tissues. Axillary draining lymph nodes of breast cancer patients supplied the node samples. V shed 1 base and J shed 0 bases, with 10 bases lying between them. Germline-derived CDR1 and CDR2 are DFQATT and SNEGSKA (reference sequence). This CDR3 spans 15 amino acids. TCRdb ran MiXCR on the multiplex PCR reads and lists one entry per CDR3 protein. The sample includes about 120,000 distinct CDR3 sequences, 15% to 20% of them seen just once.

The sample comprised axillary lymph node tissue. The chain recombines TRBV20-1 with TRBJ1-5; D unclear. The sequence derives from a female donor with breast cancer. Some clones in this sample may be carry-over from other donors' samples. The DNA of the CDR3 is TGCAGTGCTAGAGCGGCACCTGATAGCAATCAGCCCCAGCATTTT. Translating it yields CSARAAPDSNQPQHF.